Each of the 16 T cell receptor beta chains below was sequenced from the same sample in a study of blood T cell repertoires in COVID-19. Assay: immunoSEQ multiplex PCR; the TCRdb copy retains only in-frame clones and omits some. The sample holds about 98,000 clones; 81% are singletons and the top ten take 9.5% to 12%. Material: peripheral blood. These TCRs come from an elderly woman with acute or convalescent COVID-19.

The rearrangement joins TRBV18 to TRBJ1-2, with 10 bases identical to TRBD1. With 4 bases clipped from V and 8 bases from J, the junction kept 7 bases outside the gene matches. Germline CDR1 and CDR2: KGHSH and LQKENI. There are 14 residues in the CDR3. CDR3 sequence (DNA): TGTGCCAGCTCACGGTCCGGGACAGGGGACGGCTACACCTTC. It is translated as CASSRSGTGDGYTF.

The DNA for the CDR3 is TGCGCCAGCTCACCGGGACAGGGCGCCTACGAGCAGTACGTC. Translation gives CASSPGQGAYEQYV. The chain joins TRBV5-1 to TRBJ2-7; 9 positions agree with TRBD1. Trimming at V came to 7 bases and at J to 2 bases, leaving 7 bases not matched to a gene. This CDR3 region has 14 residues. CDR1 and CDR2 (germline): SGHRS, YFSETQ.

About this clone itself: This same CDR3 is encoded by further DNA sequences in the sample. The chain links TRBV6-5 to TRBJ2-7; a weak D match, TRBD2 (6 bases). The CDR3 length is 15 residues. Germline V gene sequence: CDR1 MNHEY, CDR2 SVGAGI. V gave up 5 bases and J gave up 7 bases, with 21 bases separating them. The CDR3 region is CASSPGRQTGREQYV. The CDR3 DNA sequence: TGTGCCAGCAGTCCCGGACGCCAGACGGGGAGGGAGCAGTACGTC.

This sequence joins TRBV5-4 and TRBJ1-4; D possibly corresponds to TRBD1 (6 bases). CDR1 SGHNT and CDR2 YYREEE come from the germline V gene (reference sequence). The length of the CDR3 is 14 residues. Trimming cost V 4 bases and J 5 bases, with 12 bases left between them. The CDR3 DNA sequence: TGTGCCAGCAGCGGATCTACAGGGAATGAAAAACTGTTTTTT. Translation: CASSGSTGNEKLFF.

This chain joins TRBV19 and TRBJ2-7, with D possibly matching TRBD1 (5 bases). V dropped 3 bases and J dropped 4 bases, with 10 bases sitting between them. This CDR3 comprises 13 residues. Germline assignment: CDR1 LNHDA and CDR2 SQIVND (reference sequence). The CDR3 coding sequence is TGTGCCAGTAGTATCCAGGGTGGGTACGAGCAGTACGTC. Translating gives CASSIQGGYEQYV.

This sequence joins TRBV24-1 and TRBJ2-1; 13 bases agree with TRBD2. CDR1 KGHDR and CDR2 SFDVKD come from the germline V gene. The CDR3 consists of 16 residues. After removal of 3 bases from V and 4 bases from J, the junction contained 2 bases not matched to a gene. The CDR3 reads CATSDLGLAGYNEQFF. The DNA of the CDR3 is TGTGCCACCAGTGATCTGGGACTAGCGGGGTACAATGAGCAGTTCTTC.

The chain carries TRBV7-2 and TRBJ1-2, with 9 positions matching TRBD1. This CDR3 region has 14 residues. Germline V gene data show CDR1 as SGHTA and CDR2 as FQGNSA. V lost 5 bases, J lost 4 bases, and 5 bases stayed unmatched. CDR3 in amino acids: CASSKDRGLYGYTF. CDR3 bases: TGTGCCAGCAGCAAGGACAGGGGCCTCTATGGCTACACCTTC.

The V and J genes are TRBV6-5 and TRBJ1-6, with a possible D match to TRBD1 (5 bases). In germline, CDR1 is MNHEY, CDR2 SVGAGI. This CDR3 is built from 13 residues. V dropped 5 bases and J dropped 10 bases, with 12 bases sitting between them. CDR3 in amino acids: CASSPGQRSPLHF. Here the CDR3 DNA reads TGTGCCAGCAGTCCAGGGCAACGATCACCCCTCCACTTT.

The V and J genes are TRBV5-8 and TRBJ2-7, with D unclear. Trimming cost V 5 bases and J 6 bases, with 12 bases left between them. The germline gives CDR1 SGHTS, CDR2 YDEGEE. This CDR3 has 12 residues. The CDR3 region is CASRPKTTEQYV. The CDR3 coding sequence is TGTGCCAGCAGACCCAAAACTACCGAGCAGTACGTC.

The rearrangement uses TRBV21-1 and TRBJ2-3; TRBD2, the D gene given by the table, was not confirmed from the DNA. TRBV21-1 represents a pseudogene. CDR3 length: 16 residues. The CDR3 DNA sequence: TGTGCCAGCAGCAAAGAGGCGGGCGAGGTTGCAGATACGCAGTATTTT. Encoded protein: CASSKEAGEVADTQYF.

The chain uses TRBV9 and TRBJ1-5; D might be TRBD1 (6 bases). The CDR3 totals 14 residues. The ends were cut back, 0 bases at V and 3 bases at J, with 7 bases in the middle. Germline CDR1 reads SGDLS; CDR2 reads YYNGEE. CDR3 residues: CASSVGDNNQPQHF. For the CDR3, the DNA is TGTGCCAGCAGCGTAGGGGACAACAATCAGCCCCAGCATTTT.

The J gene is TRBJ1-5, the V gene TRBV15, with 7 bases fitting TRBD1. With V trimmed by 0 bases and J by 4 bases, 0 bases remained unmatched. Germline V gene data show CDR1 as LNHNV and CDR2 as YYDKDF (reference sequence). CDR3 size: 14 residues. CDR3 DNA: TGTGCCACCAGCAGAGACAGGGGGAATCAGCCCCAGCATTTT. Its protein is CATSRDRGNQPQHF.

The chain has TRBV15 and TRBJ2-7; 9 nucleotides agree with TRBD1. With 1 base clipped from V and 1 base from J, the junction kept 5 bases outside the gene matches. CDR1 is LNHNV and CDR2 is YYDKDF in the germline V gene (reference sequence). This CDR3 has 16 residues. The CDR3 spells CATSRADRGASYEQYF. The CDR3 DNA sequence: TGTGCCACCAGCAGAGCCGACAGGGGGGCATCCTACGAGCAGTACTTC.

Only a few counts were recorded for this clone. The rearrangement uses TRBV7-9 and TRBJ1-6, with 9 nucleotides matching TRBD1. The CDR3 extends over 16 amino acids. The J segment lost 9 bases and the V segment lost 5 bases, leaving 11 bases of the junction unmatched. Germline CDR1 is SEHNR and CDR2 is FQNEAQ (reference sequence). This chain's CDR3 is CASSRKQGAGGSPLHF. In nucleotides, the CDR3 is TGTGCCAGCAGCCGTAAACAGGGGGCTGGGGGTTCACCCCTCCACTTT.

This clone is a singleton in its sample. Written as DNA, the CDR3 is TGTGCCAGCAGTTTCGGGAGGAACACTGAAGCTTTCTTT. The encoded protein is CASSFGRNTEAFF. The chain is built from TRBV12-3 or TRBV12-4 and TRBJ1-1; unclear D gene. The CDR3 length is 13 residues. V was cut by 3 bases and J by 1 base, with 6 bases left in between.

The genes are TRBV5-1 and TRBJ1-1; the D gene is possibly TRBD1 (6 bases). The CDR3 has 16 residues. The V and J ends lost 3 bases and 0 bases respectively, with 15 bases between them. Germline V gene data show CDR1 as SGHRS and CDR2 as YFSETQ. The CDR3 DNA reads as TGCGCCAGCAGCTATGGACAGCCCCACATGAACACTGAAGCTTTCTTT. Protein product: CASSYGQPHMNTEAFF.